This T cell receptor (beta chain) was captured by sequencing in a study of blood T cell repertoires in COVID-19. At the level of the study: From the United States, Italy and Spain came samples of acute and convalescent COVID-19. In each case, the material was cDNA or gDNA derived from T cells, B-cell-depleted T cells, or PBMCs.

V was trimmed by 4 bases and J by 4 bases, leaving 10 bases between them. Germline V gene sequence: CDR1 MNHEY, CDR2 SVGEGT. CDR3 length: 13 residues. Original data processing: Reference gene primer amplification in the assay estimated nucleated cell counts. Generated by immunoSEQ multiplex PCR, the TCRdb table keeps only in-frame clones and is missing some. V and J calls plus clone size are reproduced from that table; the DNA served to infer D and trimming. The table has approximately 44,000 clones, 88% seen once. The sequence came from a woman in her thirties or forties with acute or convalescent COVID-19. J is TRBJ1-2 and V is TRBV6-2 or TRBV6-3; the D gene is possibly TRBD1 (5 bases). What was sequenced was peripheral blood. The CDR3 protein is CASSLGRIYGYTF. CDR3 sequence (DNA): TGTGCCAGCAGTTTGGGGCGTATCTATGGCTACACCTTC.